This T cell receptor beta chain was sequenced during a study of cytomegalovirus exposure and HLA in healthy donors. Trimming pared 4 bases from V and 5 bases from J, leaving 8 bases between. CDR1 and CDR2 (germline): LGHNA, YNFKEQ. CDR3 length: 13 residues. Both 60 Vbeta primers and 13 Jbeta primers went into the PCR. Sequenced by immunoSEQ multiplex PCR; TCRdb stores in-frame clones only, minus some. The data hold about 93,000 clones, with just over 75% observed a single time. The source is a man younger than 40 in good health and CMV-seronegative. This chain links TRBV4-2 with TRBJ1-4; D may be TRBD1 (5 bases). The sequenced material came from PBMCs. This chain's CDR3 is CASSPRGNEKLFF. The CDR3 nucleotides are TGTGCCAGCAGCCCTAGGGGAAATGAAAAACTGTTTTTT.